This T cell receptor beta chain was identified in a study of cytomegalovirus exposure and HLA in healthy donors (dated by TCRdb to 2017 to 2019). Regarding the study in general: An earlier analysis of some 620 of the donors reported 276 Gb of sequence data and 100 million to 120 million unique TCR beta sequences obtained from approximately 180 million T cells. To predict cytomegalovirus infection status, the study brought together high-throughput TCR immunosequencing, statistical association of individual TCRs with disease status, and machine learning. Donor age, sex, ethnicity and CMV serostatus were compiled alongside the repertoire data. HLA typing covered class I and class II loci at four-digit resolution. Five DR-DQ haplotypes were treated as single units for association and clustering because of strong linkage in the cohort. The number of donors typed differed by locus, with about 629-630 for A, B, C, DRB1 and DQB1, around 500 for DQA1, 600 to 610 for DPA1, and some 440 for DPB1. The study profiled the T cell repertoires of 500 to 800 subjects by immunosequencing and related them to cytomegalovirus serostatus. All discovery cohort repertoires had been generated using a single sequencing platform. Genome-wide SNP genotypes for about 65% of the roughly 700 donors were used in a later genetic analysis, which treated that subset as a discovery cohort. Besides the first cohort of more than 650 subjects, a separate validation cohort made up of over a hundred different subjects was used. To decide whether each TCR beta V gene segment behaved as functional or pseudogenic, an earlier analysis of some 570 of the donors relied on high-throughput TCR beta sequencing. In a later analysis, previously published TCR beta repertoires from 500 to 750 donors were re-analyzed and high-resolution HLA genotyping was added so that TCR occurrence patterns could be studied. Rather than drawing on any new phenotypic data, the later analysis identified candidate immune exposures from TCR beta sequences and the way those sequences occurred across donors. The aim of the study was to test whether cataloging public T cell receptors could identify signatures of past pathogen exposure. Of the 300 to 500 genotyped donors, 65% to 90% were placed in the genetic ancestry cluster associated with self-reported Caucasian donors. An early release covering more than 500 HLA-typed donors comprised roughly 300 gigabases of sequencing data and 85 million to 100 million unique TCR sequences. Across around 400 genotyped donors of the cohort, an average of roughly 250,000 unique TCR beta nucleotide sequences per donor were sequenced, and approximately 17% of those sequences were non-productive.

Library preparation used the immunoSEQ multiplex PCR assay. For the multiplex PCR, a mixture combining 60 forward primers for TCR Vbeta segments and 13 reverse primers for TCR Jbeta segments was used. Amplification of the CDR3 region of rearranged TCR beta genes was performed with a multiplex PCR assay on genomic DNA. The amplified TCR beta libraries were sequenced on the Illumina HiSeq System as 87-base-pair reads. Per the source publication's procedure: A later analysis tallied around 80 million unique TCR beta chains across the 600 to 700 repertoires, and roughly 11 million of those chains were shared by two or more donors. To remove PCR and sequencing errors, raw reads were error-corrected and collapsed into unique sequences using a nearest-neighbor algorithm that merged closely related sequences. CDR3 sequences were aligned to IMGT reference sequences to assign V, D and J gene segments. For a sequence to be retained, at least a six-nucleotide match to both a V gene segment and a J gene segment was required. Rearrangements were classified as productive when the CDR3 lacked stop codons and remained in frame with V and J, and all other rearrangements were classified as non-productive. Following IMGT convention, CDR3 was defined as the stretch from the second conserved V-encoded cysteine to the conserved J-encoded phenylalanine. The earlier analysis of around 640 of the donors excluded sequences that lacked an unambiguous match to a single V gene segment. An earlier analysis of fewer than 650 of the donors classified V segments as functional when productive rearrangements were above 56.7% and as segregating when the standard deviation between donors was above 5%. A statistical classification framework was developed to diagnose cytomegalovirus status using the catalog of TCR beta chain sequences. V and J gene assignment, in a later analysis, came from comparing TCR nucleotide sequences with IMGT/GENE-DB human TR gene sequences. In a later analysis, CDR3 sequences and most-parsimonious VDJ recombination scenarios were assigned using the TCRdist pipeline. In a later analysis, each TCR beta chain was defined by its CDR3 amino acid sequence together with its V-gene family, and reads without a unique V-gene family were excluded. A later analysis removed roughly 590 highly shared, low-generation-probability nucleotide sequences to deal with suspected cross-contamination and a sequencing artifact. A later analysis calculated a clonal expansion index for each public chain from normalized within-repertoire ranks of inferred template counts. A later analysis computed generation probabilities with a VDJ recombination model fitted to out-of-frame rearrangements, and checked the results against IGoR. In a later analysis, TCR-TCR, TCR-HLA and TCR-CMV co-occurrence was scored with hypergeometric tests, and a repertoire-size bias correction was applied to TCR pairs. To estimate false discovery rates, a later analysis permuted the HLA or CMV assignments 20 times. A later analysis grouped co-occurring TCRs with DBSCAN, adding TCRdist sequence similarity when clustering within HLA-allele-positive subsets. Co-occurrence clustering excluded repertoires with fewer than 30,000 or more than 120,000 public chains, plus five with anomalous nucleotide sharing. As stored in TCRdb, this immuneACCESS dataset retains in-frame rearrangements with V and J assigned. A fraction of the clones does not appear; measured against another copy, unresolved V genes explain less than half of the discrepancy, and the remainder lacks a known reason. V and J calls and clone size are those listed in that table; D and trimming were worked out from the DNA. For this sample the table gives about 170,000 clones, of which roughly four fifths were detected only once. The top ten hold 0.75% to 0.8% of the sample.

The CDR3 has 16 amino acids, counting the end cysteine and phenylalanine. CDR3 DNA is the only sequence kept; it has 48 bases, read in frame from the first base. Relative to germline, V is 3 bases shorter and J is 4 bases shorter, with 19 bases between their ends. CDR1 and CDR2 are drawn from the germline V gene (reference sequence): GTSNPN, SVGIG. The paper as a whole reports these results and caveats: Because HLA typing was unavailable for some donors at each locus, only the typed subset was used in association tests. The 87-base-pair reads could not distinguish some IMGT-functional V segments, including TRBV6-2 and TRBV6-3, so those segments were excluded. A further reported finding was that TCR beta sequences accurately predicted the HLA-A and HLA-B alleles for most subjects in the first cohort. According to a later analysis, TCR association rates differed among HLA loci, with DRB1 alleles showing the most associated TCRs and HLA-C alleles showing the fewest. The classifier was reported to diagnose cytomegalovirus status with high specificity and sensitivity in both the original cohort and the validation cohort. The presence/absence analyses assumed that sequencing depth was roughly uniform across donors, and that assumption may not be true. A later analysis found that most CMV-associated TCR beta chains appeared HLA-restricted, with HLA associations seemingly driven largely by CMV exposure. In a later analysis, over 15,000 TCR beta sequences were associated with specific HLA alleles at a false discovery rate of 0.05. According to a later genetic analysis, donors in an Asian-associated ancestry cluster had fewer N-insertions in productive TCRs than the approximately 690-donor mean. The study gave a list of over 150 TCR beta chains associated with cytomegalovirus. In a later genetic analysis, a missense DCLRE1C variant was associated with V-gene and J-gene trimming of TCR beta chains, and the association was replicated in an independent cohort. The sequencing pipeline was judged likely to have produced a cluster of highly shared sequence variants as a technical artifact. Linkage disequilibrium might explain the correlated functional status among segregating V segments, but an unknown experimental factor could not be excluded. The cohort was sequenced for TCR beta chains only, and without alpha or paired-chain data the features that could be detected were limited. Three of the identified cytomegalovirus-associated TCR beta chains were confirmed in vitro to be specific for cytomegalovirus antigens. Because counts were too low, seventeen rarely observed V segments, including chromosome 9 orphons, were excluded from the earlier analysis of around 640 of the donors. In a later analysis, several top co-occurrence clusters were reported to appear linked to parvovirus B19, influenza, CMV and Epstein-Barr virus. While some public TCRs were present in many individuals, most TCR sequences turned up only very rarely across donors. Immune exposure information for the cohort was limited to CMV serostatus. An earlier analysis of approximately 540 of the donors showed that most TCR beta V segments appeared in productive rearrangements either about 90% or about 30% of the time, which broadly matched IMGT annotations. Assigning TCR associations to individual alleles was difficult when HLA alleles, especially DR and DQ, strongly co-occurred. In a later analysis, HLA-associated TCR beta chains were found to be more clonally expanded and to have lower generation probabilities than equally common non-associated chains. The authors suggested that the approach could potentially be generalized to other disease states and immunological phenotypes.

In total, roughly 710 healthy bone marrow donors made up the cohort. At the time of sampling, every cohort member was nominally healthy, though immune exposures that went unrecorded were likely present. The donor tested CMV seronegative, placing the donor among the roughly 350 seronegative members of the cohort. A peripheral blood sample was provided by each donor, and peripheral blood mononuclear cells were used for TCR beta sequencing. Genomic DNA was extracted from the blood cell samples with the Qiagen DNeasy Blood Extraction Kit. The sample holds one count of this clone. The clone's antigen remains unknown. Base-call qualities are not available, and no considerably larger clone is one nucleotide away.

The receptor comes from a female donor in good health and CMV-seronegative. The rearrangement joined TRBV30 to TRBJ1-5; the D gene is unclear. The sample comprised PBMCs. The bases are TGTGCCTGGAGCCCGGTTTTTGCGGGAGGGAATCAGCCCCAGCATTTT. Its translation reads: CAWSPVFAGGNQPQHF.